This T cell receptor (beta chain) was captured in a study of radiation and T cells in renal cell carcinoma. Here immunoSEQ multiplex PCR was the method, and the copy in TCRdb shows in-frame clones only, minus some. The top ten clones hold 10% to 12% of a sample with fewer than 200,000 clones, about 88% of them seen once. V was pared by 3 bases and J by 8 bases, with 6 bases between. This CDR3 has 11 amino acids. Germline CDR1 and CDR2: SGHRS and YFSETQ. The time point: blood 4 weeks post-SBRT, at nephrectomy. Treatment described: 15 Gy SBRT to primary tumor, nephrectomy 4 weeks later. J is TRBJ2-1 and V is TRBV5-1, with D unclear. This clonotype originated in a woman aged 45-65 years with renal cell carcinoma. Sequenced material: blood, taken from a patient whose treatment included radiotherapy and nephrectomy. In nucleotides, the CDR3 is TGCGCCAGCAGCTCCCTTGATGAGCAGTTCTTC. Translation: CASSSLDEQFF.